This is a list of T cell receptor beta chains from one sample in a study of neurological immune-mediated disorders. TCRdb processed the 5' RACE reads anew with MiXCR; each CDR3 protein has one entry. The table has about 60,000 distinct CDR3 sequences, approximately 3.1% seen once. The sample was PBMCs. These receptors came from a woman between 55 and 75 years old with multiple sclerosis. CDR3s include the opening cysteine and the closing phenylalanine or tryptophan. D genes are given only for firm matches. The size entry is marked missing in some rows and otherwise reads once, few, many or a size class.

D,V,size,J,DNA,CDR3
-,TRBV20-1,many,TRBJ2-6,TGCAGTGCCATAACGAAAACCAACGTCCTGACTTTC,CSAITKTNVLTF
-,TRBV5-1,many,TRBJ2-1,TGCGCCAGCAGCTTACAGACCTCCTACAATGAGCAGTTCTTC,CASSLQTSYNEQFF
TRBD2,TRBV9,many,TRBJ2-7,TGTGCCAGCAGCGGGGGTACAGGGCTAGCGGGATTTTCCTACGAGCAGTACTTC,CASSGGTGLAGFSYEQYF
TRBD1,TRBV20-1,many,TRBJ2-1,TGCAGTGCCCAGAGAGGGGACAGCTCCTACAATGAGCAGTTCTTC,CSAQRGDSSYNEQFF
TRBD1,TRBV10-3,many,TRBJ2-2,TGTGCCATCAGTGCAGACAGGGGCATTCCCGGGGAGCTGTTTTTT,CAISADRGIPGELFF
-,TRBV11-2,many,TRBJ1-2,TGTGCCAGCAGCCCGATTCGGGGGCAGTCCGGTCATGGCTACACCTTC,CASSPIRGQSGHGYTF
TRBD1,TRBV7-2,many,TRBJ2-2,TGTGCCAGCAGCCCCGGACAGGGGTGGGTAGGGGAGCTGTTTTTT,CASSPGQGWVGELFF
-,TRBV6-2/TRBV6-3,many,TRBJ1-5,TGTGCCAGCAGAATCCGGGACGCTAGCAATCAGCCCCAGCATTTT,CASRIRDASNQPQHF
-,TRBV25-1,many,TRBJ2-4,TGTGCCAGCAGTGAATCACAGGGATCCAAAAACATTCAGTACTTC,CASSESQGSKNIQYF
TRBD1,TRBV27,-,TRBJ2-7,TGTGTCAGCAGTTCAGGGGGTCCCTACGAGCAGTACTTC,CVSSSGGPYEQYF
-,TRBV7-2,many,TRBJ2-3,TGTGCCAGCAGCTTAGTAAGGTCAGCAAGGGGAACCACAGATACGCAGTATTTT,CASSLVRSARGTTDTQYF
-,TRBV7-9,few,TRBJ2-3,TGTGCCAGCAGCTCCGCTGAAGATACGCAGTATTTT,CASSSAEDTQYF
TRBD1,TRBV5-1,many,TRBJ2-5,TGCGCCAGCAGCTCGCTTTACAGGGGTCAAGAGACCCAGTACTTC,CASSSLYRGQETQYF
TRBD1,TRBV5-1,many,TRBJ2-6,TGCGCCAGCAGGCCCGTCCCGGGACAGGGTTTCGCTGGGGCCAACGTCCTGACTTTC,CASRPVPGQGFAGANVLTF
-,TRBV29-1,many,TRBJ1-1,TGCAGCGTGGGTACAGGGATGAACACTGAAGCTTTCTTT,CSVGTGMNTEAFF
TRBD2,TRBV20-1,many,TRBJ2-1,TGCAGTGCTAGAGGCCCGGTCAGGTGGGCTAGCGGGAGGGCCGGGCATGAGCAGTTCTTC,CSARGPVRWASGRAGHEQFF
TRBD2,TRBV10-3,many,TRBJ2-1,TGTGCCATCAGTCCGACTAGCGTGAACAATGAGCAGTTCTTC,CAISPTSVNNEQFF
TRBD2,TRBV5-1,many,TRBJ2-5,TGCGCCAGCAGCCCGGGACTAGCGGGGGGGCGAACGTACCAAGAGACCCAGTACTTC,CASSPGLAGGRTYQETQYF
-,TRBV2,many,TRBJ2-5,TGTGCCAGCAGCCGACTAGTTTCCCAAGAGACCCAGTACTTC,CASSRLVSQETQYF
TRBD1,TRBV6-6,many,TRBJ1-2,TGTGCCAGCAGACCCGGACAGGACTATGGCTACACCTTC,CASRPGQDYGYTF
-,TRBV3-1,many,TRBJ1-2,TGTGCCAGCAGCCAAGTGGAGGGTAGCTACACCTTC,CASSQVEGSYTF
-,TRBV7-9,many,TRBJ1-1,TGTGCCAGCAGCTTCTGGACCAGGAACACTGAAGCTTTCTTT,CASSFWTRNTEAFF
-,TRBV28,many,TRBJ2-4,TGTGCCAGCAGCCCTCCCAAAAACATTCAGTACTTC,CASSPPKNIQYF
TRBD1,TRBV11-2,many,TRBJ1-2,TGTGCCAGCAGCTTAGAGGGACAGTCATATGGCTACACCTTC,CASSLEGQSYGYTF
-,TRBV11-3,many,TRBJ2-1,TGTGCCAGCAGTGGAGGGGGGACGTACAATGAGCAGTTCTTC,CASSGGGTYNEQFF
-,TRBV10-3,many,TRBJ2-3,TGTGCCATCAATGCGGGGGCGAACACAGATACGCAGTATTTT,CAINAGANTDTQYF
-,TRBV3-1,many,TRBJ2-5,TGTGCCAGCAGCTCTACCTGGGCGGGATCCCAAGAGACCCAGTACTTC,CASSSTWAGSQETQYF
TRBD2,TRBV12-3/TRBV12-4,many,TRBJ2-2,TGTGCCAGCTTGCGACTAGCGGGGGGCCTTAACACCGGGGAGCTGTTTTTT,CASLRLAGGLNTGELFF
TRBD1,TRBV7-2,-,TRBJ1-1,TGTGCCAGCAGCTCTGGACAGGGGGGGACGGCTTTCTTT,CASSSGQGGTAFF
TRBD1,TRBV7-2,many,TRBJ2-1,TGTGCCAGCAGCTTACCGGGACAGTTCTACAATGAGCAGTTCTTC,CASSLPGQFYNEQFF
-,TRBV28,many,TRBJ2-7,TGTGCCAGCAGCCCGGTCTTATGGGAGCAGTACTTC,CASSPVLWEQYF
-,TRBV3-1,many,TRBJ2-7,TGTGCCAGCAGTACAAGCCGGACGTCCTACGAGCAGTACTTC,CASSTSRTSYEQYF
-,TRBV7-2,-,TRBJ2-7,TGTGCCAGCAGCTTGGTAGCGGCCTCCTACGAGCAGTACTTC,CASSLVAASYEQYF
TRBD1,TRBV5-1,many,TRBJ1-1,TGCGCCAGTGGACAGGGGGCGTCTTTTAGCACTGAAGCTTTCTTT,CASGQGASFSTEAFF
-,TRBV5-1,many,TRBJ1-2,TGCGCCAGCAGCTTGGGACAGGAGGTCTATGGCTACACCTTC,CASSLGQEVYGYTF
-,TRBV28,many,TRBJ2-3,TGTGCCAGCAGTTCCCCTCCGGGAAAACCGGCGCAGTATTTT,CASSSPPGKPAQYF